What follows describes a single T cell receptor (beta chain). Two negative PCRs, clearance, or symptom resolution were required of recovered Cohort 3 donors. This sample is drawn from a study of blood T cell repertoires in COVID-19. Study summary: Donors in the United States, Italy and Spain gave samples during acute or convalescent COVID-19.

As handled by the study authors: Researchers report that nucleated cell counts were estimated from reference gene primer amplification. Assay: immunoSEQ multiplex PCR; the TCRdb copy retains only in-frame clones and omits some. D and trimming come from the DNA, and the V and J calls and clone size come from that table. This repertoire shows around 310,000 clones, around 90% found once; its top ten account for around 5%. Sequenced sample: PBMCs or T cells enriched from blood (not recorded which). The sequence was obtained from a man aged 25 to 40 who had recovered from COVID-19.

CDR3 bases: TGTGCCAGCAGCACCGGGACAGGGAATGAAAAACTGTTTTTT. Protein product: CASSTGTGNEKLFF. The rearrangement links TRBV7-9 to TRBJ1-4; 9 bases map to TRBD1. Germline loops: CDR1 SEHNR, CDR2 FQNEAQ (reference sequence). J was trimmed by 5 bases and V by 5 bases; bases with no gene match: 3. This CDR3 region has 14 residues. Using reference TRBV7-9 and TRBJ1-4 for the parts outside the CDR3, the full variable domain is DTGVSQNPRHKITKRGQNVTFRCDPISEHNRLYWYRQTLGQGPEFLTYFQNEAQLEKSRLLSDRFSAERPKGSFSTLEIQRTEQGDSAMYLCASSTGTGNEKLFFGSGTQLSVL.